A selection of T cell receptor beta chains follows, all from one sample in a study of T cell responses to AZD1222 COVID-19 vaccine. Measured with immunoSEQ multiplex PCR; TCRdb has only the in-frame clones, and not every one. There are about 140,000 clones in the sample; 91% occur only once, and approximately 1.3% lies in the top ten. The sequences come from peripheral blood, collected 28 days after the second AZD1222 dose. These receptors were collected from an adult who received the AZD1222 COVID-19 vaccine. The CDR3 runs from the conserved cysteine through the conserved F or W. The order of the fields is V gene, D gene, clone size, J gene, CDR3 protein, CDR3 DNA. The D gene is left open where the match is weak. Part of the rows lack a size; the others show once, few, many or a class for expanded clones.

TRBV28	NA	NA	TRBJ2-2	CASIRSGETGELFF	TGTGCCAGCATTCGATCAGGGGAGACCGGGGAGCTGTTTTTT
TRBV28	TRBD2	NA	TRBJ2-5	CASTSGRGGLETQYF	TGTGCCAGCACGAGCGGGAGGGGGGGGTTGGAGACCCAGTACTTC
TRBV13	TRBD1	NA	TRBJ1-1	CASSPNRGIMNTEAFF	TGTGCCAGCAGCCCGAACAGGGGGATCATGAACACTGAAGCTTTCTTT
TRBV13	NA	NA	TRBJ2-3	CASSLGTDTQYF	TGTGCCAGCAGCTTGGGCACAGATACGCAGTATTTT
TRBV4-2	NA	once	TRBJ2-5	CASSQDPGDQETQYF	TGTGCCAGCAGCCAAGATCCCGGTGATCAAGAGACCCAGTACTTC
TRBV9	NA	NA	TRBJ1-1	CASSISSGDTEAFF	TGTGCCAGCAGCATAAGTAGCGGGGACACTGAAGCTTTCTTT
TRBV29-1	TRBD2	NA	TRBJ2-5	CSSGTSGSSKTQYF	TGCAGCTCCGGGACTAGCGGGAGTAGCAAGACCCAGTACTTC
TRBV28	TRBD1	few	TRBJ1-6	CASSFPQGANNSPLHF	TGTGCCAGCAGTTTCCCACAGGGGGCCAACAATTCACCCCTCCACTTT
TRBV5-1	NA	once	TRBJ2-7	CASSLVAGGTYEQYF	TGCGCCAGCAGCTTGGTCGCAGGGGGGACCTACGAGCAGTACTTC
TRBV7-3	TRBD2	NA	TRBJ2-3	CASSVFSGGGTDTQYF	TGTGCCAGCAGCGTATTTAGCGGGGGGGGCACAGATACGCAGTATTTT
TRBV5-5	NA	NA	TRBJ1-6	CASSLDPNSHSPLHF	TGTGCCAGCAGCTTGGACCCAAACTCCCATTCACCCCTCCACTTT
TRBV27	NA	once	TRBJ2-5	CASSFIGATGRVSQYF	TGTGCCAGCAGTTTTATTGGGGCGACAGGAAGAGTTTCCCAGTACTTC
TRBV6-1	NA	NA	TRBJ1-6	CASSEKGNSPLHF	TGTGCCAGCAGTGAAAAGGGAAATTCACCCCTCCACTTT
TRBV5-6	NA	NA	TRBJ1-2	CASSDLGIYGYTF	TGTGCCAGCAGCGACCTAGGAATCTATGGCTACACCTTC
TRBV5-4	TRBD1	NA	TRBJ1-1	CASSLAVTGAPRDTEAFF	TGTGCCAGCAGCTTGGCCGTGACAGGGGCCCCGAGGGACACTGAAGCTTTCTTT
TRBV3-1/TRBV3-2	TRBD2	NA	TRBJ2-1	CASSLLMGGGLNEQFF	TGTGCCAGCAGCCTGCTCATGGGGGGAGGGCTCAATGAGCAGTTCTTC
TRBV4-2	NA	NA	TRBJ2-7	CASSQVRRDHLTYEQYF	TGTGCCAGCAGCCAAGTTCGGCGGGATCACCTGACCTACGAGCAGTACTTC
TRBV5-1	TRBD1	NA	TRBJ1-3	CASSPDRVAGNTIYF	TGCGCCAGCAGCCCTGACAGGGTAGCTGGAAACACCATATATTTT
TRBV15	NA	NA	TRBJ2-2	CATSTLKLGMEIGELFF	TGTGCCACCAGCACCCTTAAACTAGGAATGGAGATCGGGGAGCTGTTTTTT
TRBV6-2/TRBV6-3	TRBD1	NA	TRBJ2-7	CASSNRDREAYEQYF	TGTGCCAGCAGTAACCGGGACAGGGAGGCCTACGAGCAGTACTTC
TRBV6-5	NA	NA	TRBJ2-1	CASSDRTSYNEQFF	TGTGCCAGCAGCGACCGGACCTCCTACAATGAGCAGTTCTTC
TRBV3-1/TRBV3-2	NA	NA	TRBJ2-7	CASSQAFTYEQYF	TGTGCCAGCAGCCAAGCTTTTACCTACGAGCAGTACTTC
TRBV6-2/TRBV6-3	NA	NA	TRBJ2-4	CASSYPTTGSKLAKNIQYF	TGTGCCAGCAGTTACCCCACCACCGGTTCCAAACTAGCCAAAAACATTCAGTACTTC
TRBV19	TRBD2	NA	TRBJ2-1	CASSIRLAGRSDEQFF	TGTGCCAGTAGTATCCGTTTAGCGGGAAGGAGCGATGAGCAGTTCTTC
TRBV7-6	TRBD2	NA	TRBJ2-1	CASSLTGGPDNEQFF	TGTGCCAGCAGCTTAACGGGAGGGCCGGACAATGAGCAGTTCTTC
TRBV7-9	TRBD1	NA	TRBJ1-1	CASSIGQGAGTEAFF	TGTGCCAGCAGCATTGGACAGGGGGCAGGCACTGAAGCTTTCTTT
TRBV4-2	NA	NA	TRBJ1-1	CASSQNLGNTEAFF	TGTGCCAGCAGCCAAAATTTAGGAAACACTGAAGCTTTCTTT
TRBV24-1	TRBD1	NA	TRBJ2-1	CATSDHRQGRTLNEQFF	TGTGCCACCAGTGACCATCGACAGGGTAGAACCCTCAATGAGCAGTTCTTC
TRBV7-2	NA	NA	TRBJ1-2	CASSLIRGGEGYTF	TGTGCCAGCAGCTTAATTAGAGGGGGAGAAGGCTACACCTTC
TRBV19	NA	NA	TRBJ1-5	CASSINGRRGNQPQHF	TGTGCCAGTAGTATAAACGGGCGCAGGGGTAATCAGCCCCAGCATTTT
TRBV27	NA	NA	TRBJ2-1	CASSKRASEVSYNEQFF	TGTGCCAGCAGTAAACGAGCCTCGGAGGTCTCCTACAATGAGCAGTTCTTC
TRBV7-9	TRBD1	NA	TRBJ1-4	CASSSGTVPTNEKLFF	TGTGCCAGCAGCTCTGGGACAGTTCCAACTAATGAAAAACTGTTTTTT
TRBV3-1/TRBV3-2	TRBD2	NA	TRBJ2-2	CASSQPSGRANTGELFF	TGTGCCAGCAGCCAGCCGAGCGGGAGGGCGAACACCGGGGAGCTGTTTTTT
TRBV19	TRBD2	NA	TRBJ2-7	CASSTTSGGAAEQYF	TGTGCCAGTAGTACCACTAGCGGGGGGGCGGCCGAGCAGTACTTC
TRBV7-2	NA	NA	TRBJ2-1	CASSSPGPQGPHEQFF	TGTGCCAGCAGCTCCCCCGGGCCCCAGGGGCCCCATGAGCAGTTCTTC
TRBV6-1	NA	NA	TRBJ1-1	CASSEDNWGATEAFF	TGTGCCAGCAGTGAAGACAACTGGGGCGCCACTGAAGCTTTCTTT
TRBV4-1	NA	NA	TRBJ1-6	CASSTSTENNSPLHF	TGCGCCAGCAGCACGTCGACAGAGAATAATTCACCCCTCCACTTT
TRBV7-2	NA	few	TRBJ1-1	CASSSSEVTEAFF	TGTGCCAGCAGCTCCAGCGAAGTGACTGAAGCTTTCTTT
TRBV24-1	TRBD1	few	TRBJ1-2	CATSEQTGVGYTF	TGTGCCACCAGTGAACAAACAGGGGTCGGATACACCTTC
TRBV7-8	TRBD1	NA	TRBJ1-2	CASSFYGGTGANYGYTF	TGTGCCAGCAGCTTCTACGGCGGGACAGGGGCTAACTATGGCTACACCTTC
TRBV18	TRBD1	NA	TRBJ2-7	CASSPWAGQGQYEQYF	TGTGCCAGCTCACCATGGGCGGGACAGGGGCAATACGAGCAGTACTTC
TRBV27	NA	NA	TRBJ1-2	CASSFPGNYGYTF	TGTGCCAGCAGTTTCCCCGGTAACTATGGCTACACCTTC
TRBV20-1	TRBD2	NA	TRBJ2-1	CSASATSGNLYNEQFF	TGCAGTGCTAGTGCGACTAGCGGGAACCTATACAATGAGCAGTTCTTC
TRBV13	NA	NA	TRBJ1-2	CASSSDIPRGYTF	TGTGCCAGCAGCTCAGATATCCCTCGTGGCTACACCTTC
TRBV7-9	TRBD1	NA	TRBJ2-2	CASSSRDRRPNTGELFF	TGTGCCAGCAGCTCCCGGGACAGAAGACCGAACACCGGGGAGCTGTTTTTT
TRBV6-6	NA	NA	TRBJ1-3	CASSPGRTANTIYF	TGTGCCAGCAGTCCTGGTCGGACAGCAAACACCATATATTTT